These T cell receptor beta chains were read from a single sample in a study of blood T cells in healthy people across ages. TCRdb redid the calling of the 5' RACE reads with MiXCR, one entry per CDR3 protein. The table includes some 930,000 distinct CDR3 sequences, approximately 32% detected once. These data also featured in a second study, about T cells of mothers and their children.

Sequences were obtained from blood. The receptors stem from a middle-aged woman in good health. CDR3s include the opening cysteine and the closing phenylalanine or tryptophan. D genes are given only for firm matches. Clone size is given for some rows only: seen once, a few or many times, or a class if the clone is expanded.

>TRBJ2-7|many|TRBV12-3/TRBV12-4|TRBD1
CASSSTATGSFGVEQYF
TGTGCCAGCAGTTCGACGGCGACAGGGTCCTTCGGTGTCGAGCAGTACTTC
>TRBJ2-5|.|TRBV28|TRBD1
CASSPHRGQETQYF
TGTGCCAGCAGTCCCCACAGGGGGCAAGAGACCCAGTACTTC
>TRBJ2-4|.|TRBV7-2|.
CASSPQAGSSYIQYF
TGTGCCAGCAGCCCCCAGGCGGGCAGTTCATACATTCAGTACTTC
>TRBJ2-1|.|TRBV2|TRBD1
CASSGLPRSGTAGNEQFF
TGTGCCAGCAGTGGCCTTCCCCGGTCCGGGACAGCTGGGAATGAGCAGTTCTTC
>TRBJ1-2|few|TRBV9|TRBD1
CTSSAGQTGGYTF
TGTACCAGCAGCGCGGGACAGACAGGGGGCTACACCTTC
>TRBJ2-5|many|TRBV5-1|.
CASVDQAETQYF
TGCGCCAGCGTCGACCAGGCGGAGACCCAGTACTTC
>TRBJ1-4|few|TRBV7-3|TRBD1
CASSSTYRGTNEKLFF
TGTGCCAGCAGCTCAACCTACAGGGGAACTAATGAAAAACTGTTTTTT
>TRBJ2-6|many|TRBV4-1|TRBD1
CASSPDKDPGQGLSGANVLTF
TGCGCCAGCAGCCCTGACAAGGATCCGGGACAGGGACTCTCTGGGGCCAACGTCCTGACTTTC
>TRBJ2-7|few|TRBV6-5|TRBD1
CASWDRGLEQYF
TGTGCCAGCTGGGACAGGGGGCTTGAGCAGTACTTC
>TRBJ1-1|.|TRBV5-6|.
CASSIQDWGTEAFF
TGTGCCAGCAGTATACAAGACTGGGGCACCGAAGCTTTCTTT
>TRBJ1-5|.|TRBV4-2|TRBD1
CASDRVRQPQHF
TGTGCCAGTGACAGGGTCCGGCAGCCCCAGCATTTT
>TRBJ1-5|.|TRBV27|.
CASSYQGEGNQPQHF
TGTGCCAGCAGTTACCAGGGCGAAGGCAATCAGCCCCAGCATTTT
>TRBJ2-6|many|TRBV2|.
CASRRLIPPPSGANVLTF
TGTGCCAGCAGGCGTCTCATTCCACCTCCTTCTGGGGCCAACGTCCTGACTTTC
>TRBJ1-2|.|TRBV2|TRBD1
CASQFTGGFSGYTF
TGTGCCAGCCAATTCACAGGGGGCTTTTCCGGCTACACCTTC
>TRBJ2-1|few|TRBV20-1|.
CSARTRYNEQFF
TGCAGTGCTAGAACCAGATACAATGAGCAGTTCTTC
>TRBJ2-7|many|TRBV9|.
CASSVGPSGQSVYEQYF
TGTGCCAGCAGCGTAGGGCCCTCGGGACAATCTGTCTACGAGCAGTACTTC
>TRBJ2-5|.|TRBV7-2|TRBD1
CASSQDRGRQTQYF
TGTGCCAGCAGCCAGGACAGGGGTCGGCAGACCCAGTACTTC